The 17 T cell receptor beta chains given below trace back to one sample, sequenced in a study of blood T cell repertoires in COVID-19. Method: immunoSEQ multiplex PCR; TCRdb's copy keeps in-frame clones and lacks some. Among approximately 470,000 clones, roughly nine tenths were seen once, and the ten largest hold roughly 0.7%. Specimen: PBMCs or T cells enriched from blood (not recorded which). These receptors all come from a woman aged 18 to 35 who had recovered from COVID-19.

This clone was detected a few times. The gene calls are TRBV30 and TRBJ2-7; 7 bases agree with TRBD1. J gave up 0 bases and V 4 bases, and 9 bases lay outside the gene matches. CDR3 size: 15 residues. Looked up from germline, CDR1 is GTSNPN and CDR2 is SVGIG (reference sequence). The CDR3 is CAWTPGRGSSYEQYF. DNA for the CDR3: TGTGCCTGGACTCCTGGCAGGGGGAGCTCCTACGAGCAGTACTTC.

CDR3 amino acids: CAPSGTGGFRTLHF. The CDR3 nucleotides are TGTGCCCCGAGTGGGACTGGGGGATTTCGGACCCTCCACTTT. This chain links TRBV11-2 with TRBJ1-6, with a possible D match to TRBD1 (5 bases). The CDR3 runs 14 residues. The V gene's germline CDR1 is SGHAT and CDR2 FQNNGV. V lost 11 bases to trimming and J lost 14 bases, with 25 bases between them.

J is TRBJ1-5 and V is TRBV7-4; 7 bases are shared with TRBD1. The J segment lost 4 bases and the V segment lost 4 bases, leaving 4 bases of the junction unmatched. This CDR3 is built from 14 residues. CDR1 and CDR2 (germline): SGHVT, SQSDAQ. The CDR3 here is CASSSPTGNQPQHF. The CDR3 bases are TGTGCCAGCAGCTCACCGACAGGGAATCAGCCCCAGCATTTT.

This clone occurred once. The same CDR3 is also encoded by other DNA sequences in this sample. The chain joins TRBV10-3 to TRBJ2-3; D remains ambiguous. The germline gives CDR1 ENHRY, CDR2 SYGVKD. This CDR3 is built from 14 residues. Trimming removed 0 bases at V and 1 base at J, with 5 bases between. CDR3 DNA sequence: TGTGCCATCAGTGAGTCACGGGGCACAGATACGCAGTATTTT. Encoded protein: CAISESRGTDTQYF.

The chain carries TRBV6-1 and TRBJ1-5; TRBD1 agrees at 7 bases. The CDR3 has 14 amino acids. Per germline, CDR1 MNHNS and CDR2 SASEGT. J was trimmed by 7 bases and V by 5 bases; bases with no gene match: 8. Here the CDR3 DNA reads TGTGCCAGCAGTTGGAGACAGGGAGGACAGCCCCAGCATTTT. It encodes CASSWRQGGQPQHF.

The chain couples TRBV28 to TRBJ2-1; tentatively, D is TRBD2 (6 bases). The length of the CDR3 is 17 residues. Germline V lookup: CDR1 MDHEN, CDR2 SYDVKM. Trimming pared 4 bases from V and 8 bases from J, leaving 24 bases between. The CDR3 nucleotides read TGTGCCAGCAGTTGCCGGGTCTGGCGGGGTACGGGAGATGAGCAGTTCTTC. Residues: CASSCRVWRGTGDEQFF. Filled out from reference TRBV28 and TRBJ2-1, the complete variable domain reads DVKVTQSSRYLVKRTGEKVFLECVQDMDHENMFWYRQDPGLGLRLIYFSYDVKMKEKGDIPEGYSVSREKKERFSLILESASTNQTSMYLCASSCRVWRGTGDEQFFGPGTRLTVL.

The V and J genes are TRBV30 and TRBJ1-1; weak D call: TRBD1 (6 bases). Germline V gene sequence: CDR1 GTSNPN, CDR2 SVGIG (reference sequence). V lost 2 bases, J lost 6 bases, and 16 bases lay in between. The CDR3 covers 14 residues. The CDR3 loop is CAWSRLDSNAEAFF. CDR3 in DNA: TGTGCCTGGAGTCGATTGGACAGTAACGCTGAAGCTTTCTTT.

V is TRBV20-1 and J is TRBJ1-1; D is ambiguous. V dropped 6 bases and J dropped 3 bases, with 8 bases sitting between them. This CDR3 spans 11 amino acids. The germline gives CDR1 DFQATT, CDR2 SNEGSKA (reference sequence). The CDR3 region has the DNA TGCAGTGCGCGGGGTGACACTGAAGCTTTCTTT. As protein: CSARGDTEAFF.

The chain is built from TRBV3-1 (or the pseudogene TRBV3-2) and TRBJ2-1; D is undetermined. The germline V gene has CDR1 LGHDT and CDR2 YNNKEL (reference sequence). Trimming took off 5 bases at V and 3 bases at J, with 14 bases between the two ends. This CDR3 has 15 amino acids. The CDR3 here is CASSDSHLGYNEQFF. DNA of the CDR3: TGTGCCAGCAGCGACTCCCACTTGGGCTACAATGAGCAGTTCTTC.

V gene TRBV7-8 combines with J gene TRBJ1-1; 10 bases match TRBD1. The CDR3 sequence is 15 residues long. Per germline, CDR1 SGHVS and CDR2 FQNEAQ. J was trimmed by 4 bases and V by 4 bases; bases with no gene match: 6. The CDR3 here is CASSSRRTGGTEAFF. Here the CDR3 DNA reads TGTGCCAGCAGCTCCCGGCGGACAGGGGGCACTGAAGCTTTCTTT.

V and J are TRBV30 and TRBJ1-5; 8 bases fit TRBD1. Germline V gives CDR1 GTSNPN, CDR2 SVGIG (reference sequence). The CDR3 consists of 18 residues. V was clipped by 0 bases and J by 0 bases; unmatched bases: 10. The CDR3 loop reads CAWSVHRGNLYSNQPQHF. DNA for the CDR3: TGTGCCTGGAGTGTACACAGGGGGAACCTCTATAGCAATCAGCCCCAGCATTTT.

This chain joins TRBV4-1 and TRBJ2-2; 7 nucleotides align to TRBD2. The CDR3 runs to 16 residues. The V segment lost 2 bases and the J segment 2 bases; nucleotides outside the gene matches: 5. Looked up from germline, CDR1 is MGHRA and CDR2 is YSYEKL. The CDR3 bases are TGCGCCAGCAGCCAATGGGACTACCTAAACACCGGGGAGCTGTTTTTT. This encodes CASSQWDYLNTGELFF.

The V call is TRBV20-1, the J call TRBJ1-1; no firm D call. V gave up 4 bases and J gave up 14 bases, with 14 bases separating them. The germline V gene has CDR1 DFQATT and CDR2 SNEGSKA (reference sequence). The CDR3 runs to 10 residues. CDR3 bases: TGCAGTGCTAACGCCCAGACGGAGTTCTTT. It translates to CSANAQTEFF.

Only one count was recorded for this clone. The rearrangement joins TRBV11-2 to TRBJ2-7, with TRBD1 matching over 9 bases. The germline V gene has CDR1 SGHAT and CDR2 FQNNGV. CDR3 size: 14 residues. Germline trimming cut 5 bases from V and 4 bases from J; bases unmatched to any gene: 6. CDR3 protein: CASSVTGGLYEQYF. In DNA, the CDR3 is TGTGCCAGCAGCGTGACAGGGGGTTTATACGAGCAGTACTTC.

The V gene is TRBV7-8, the J gene TRBJ1-3; 9 nucleotides match TRBD1. The germline V gene has CDR1 SGHVS and CDR2 FQNEAQ. The CDR3 spans 18 residues. The J segment lost 0 bases and the V segment lost 5 bases, leaving 11 bases of the junction unmatched. CDR3 coding DNA: TGTGCCAGCAGCCCGGACAGGGGAACCCTCCTCTCTGGAAACACCATATATTTT. Protein product: CASSPDRGTLLSGNTIYF.

V and J are TRBV11-2 and TRBJ2-2; 8 bases line up with TRBD1. Germline trimming cut 6 bases from V and 5 bases from J; bases unmatched to any gene: 11. This CDR3 contains 16 residues. The V gene's germline CDR1 is SGHAT and CDR2 FQNNGV. This chain's CDR3 is CASSFKDRVETGELFF. CDR3 nucleotides: TGTGCCAGCAGTTTCAAGGACAGGGTAGAAACCGGGGAGCTGTTTTTT.

The CDR3 coding sequence is TGCGCCAGCAGCTTCAGGGGGTCAGGGAACACTGAAGCTTTCTTT. It yields the protein CASSFRGSGNTEAFF. The V call is TRBV5-1, the J call TRBJ1-1; 7 nucleotides agree with TRBD1. The CDR3 is made up of 15 amino acids. Germline assignment: CDR1 SGHRS and CDR2 YFSETQ. J was trimmed by 1 base and V by 2 bases; bases with no gene match: 5.